This T cell receptor (beta chain) was recovered during a study of T cells in localized non-small cell lung cancer. Libraries were prepared by immunoSEQ multiplex PCR; TCRdb keeps only in-frame clonotypes and omits some of them. The sample lists 1,500 to 2,000 clones, 36% seen once, with roughly two fifths in the top ten. This clone was recorded a few times. This TCR was recovered from a woman aged 40-70 years with stage II lung adenocarcinoma. The specimen was lung tumor tissue, collected before any cancer treatment.

Here the CDR3 reads CASTVGGDRRYNEQFF. CDR3 coding DNA: TGTGCCAGCACCGTAGGAGGGGATCGTCGCTACAATGAGCAGTTCTTC. The chain is built from TRBV7-6 and TRBJ2-1; D might be TRBD2 (6 bases). The CDR3 consists of 16 residues. V was pared by 7 bases and J by 3 bases, with 19 bases between. Germline loops: CDR1 SGHVS, CDR2 FNYEAQ.